The clone carrying this T cell receptor (beta chain) was seen a few times. TCRdb re-called the 5' RACE reads through MiXCR, storing one row per CDR3 protein. The table lists tens of thousands of distinct CDR3 sequences, under 8% of them singletons. The sample originates from a study of early T cells in non-severe SARS-CoV-2 infection. This CDR3 comprises 11 residues. V lost 7 bases to trimming and J lost 8 bases; unmatched junction nucleotides: 7. Germline-derived CDR1 and CDR2 are SQVTM and ANQGSEA. This specimen was whole blood, taken at baseline. The origin of this receptor is an adult who was a healthcare worker with PCR-confirmed SARS-CoV-2 infection or an uninfected control (not recorded which). The chain carries TRBV29-1 and TRBJ1-2; the match to TRBD1 covers 7 bases. CDR3 nucleotide sequence: TGCAGCGAGCACACAGGGGACGGCTACACCTTC. Translation gives CSEHTGDGYTF.